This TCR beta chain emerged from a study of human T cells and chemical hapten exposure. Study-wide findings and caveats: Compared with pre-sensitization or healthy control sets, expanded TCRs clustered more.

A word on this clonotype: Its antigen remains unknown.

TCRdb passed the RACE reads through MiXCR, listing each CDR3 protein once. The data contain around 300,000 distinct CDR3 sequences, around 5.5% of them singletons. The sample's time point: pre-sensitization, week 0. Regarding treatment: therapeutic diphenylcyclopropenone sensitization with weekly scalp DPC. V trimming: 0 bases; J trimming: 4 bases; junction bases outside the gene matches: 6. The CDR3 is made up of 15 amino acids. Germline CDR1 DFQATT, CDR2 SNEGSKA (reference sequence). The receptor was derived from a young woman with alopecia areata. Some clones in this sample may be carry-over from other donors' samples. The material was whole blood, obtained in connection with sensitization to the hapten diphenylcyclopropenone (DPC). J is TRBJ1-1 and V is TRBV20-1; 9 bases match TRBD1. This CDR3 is CSARDEGQGVTEAFF. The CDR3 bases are TGCAGTGCTAGAGATGAGGGACAGGGAGTCACTGAAGCTTTCTTT.